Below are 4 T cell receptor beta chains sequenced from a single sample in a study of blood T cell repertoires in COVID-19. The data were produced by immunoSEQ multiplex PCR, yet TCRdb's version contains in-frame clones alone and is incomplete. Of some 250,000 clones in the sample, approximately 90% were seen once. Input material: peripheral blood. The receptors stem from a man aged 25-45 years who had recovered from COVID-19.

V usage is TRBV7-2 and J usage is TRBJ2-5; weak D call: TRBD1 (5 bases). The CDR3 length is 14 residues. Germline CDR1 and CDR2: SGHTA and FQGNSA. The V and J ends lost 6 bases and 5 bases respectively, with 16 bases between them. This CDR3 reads CASRRDSTPETQYF. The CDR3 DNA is TGTGCCAGCAGACGTGACAGTACTCCGGAGACCCAGTACTTC.

CDR3 DNA: TGTGCCAGCAGCGGGGACAGATGGGACACTGAAGCTTTCTTT. Its translation is CASSGDRWDTEAFF. J is TRBJ1-1 and V is TRBV9; 7 bases are shared with TRBD1. Germline assignment: CDR1 SGDLS and CDR2 YYNGEE. CDR3 length equals 14 residues. The ends lost 3 bases at V and 3 bases at J; junction bases unmatched: 5.

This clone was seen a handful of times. CDR3 coding DNA: TGTGCCAGCAGCTTCGGAGGGGTGGGGAGTGGCTACACCTTC. Protein sequence: CASSFGGVGSGYTF. The V gene is TRBV5-8, the J gene TRBJ1-2; possible D gene TRBD1, 5 bases. V was clipped by 2 bases and J by 7 bases, with 15 bases between them. Germline loops: CDR1 SGHTS, CDR2 YDEGEE. The CDR3 runs 14 residues.

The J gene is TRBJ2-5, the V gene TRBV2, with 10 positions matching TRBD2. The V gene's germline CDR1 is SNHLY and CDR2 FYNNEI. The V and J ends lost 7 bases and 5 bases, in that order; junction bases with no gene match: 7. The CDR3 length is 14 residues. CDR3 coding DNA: TGTGCCAGCAAGCAGCGGGGGGGCCGGGAGACCCAGTACTTC. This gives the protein CASKQRGGRETQYF.